These 13 T cell receptor beta chains share one sample of origin, sequenced in a study of Graves' ophthalmopathy and Graves' hyperthyroidism. The authors amplified TCR beta CDR3 regions, and they did so from RNA transcripts for repertoire sequencing. After a first-round RT-PCR with HTBI primers, a second-round multiplex PCR was run. TCRdb reprocessed the multiplex PCR reads with MiXCR, giving one entry per CDR3 protein. The profile shows 200,000 to 250,000 distinct CDR3 sequences, about a fifth of them singletons. The specimen was peripheral blood. All receptors derive from a woman in her forties or fifties with Graves' ophthalmopathy.

Only one count was recorded for this clonotype. A much larger clone differs by one base, so this may be a read error. V and J are TRBV5-1 and TRBJ1-3; D might be TRBD1 (5 bases). The CDR3 length is 18 residues. Germline CDR1 reads SGHRS; CDR2 reads YFSETQ. CDR3 nucleotide sequence: TGCTCCAGCAGCTTGACCTCTCAGGGAAAGCACTCTGGAAACACCATATATTTT. It yields the protein CSSSLTSQGKHSGNTIYF.

This clonotype has a handful of counts. The chain has TRBV30 and TRBJ1-2; D gene unclear. Looked up from germline, CDR1 is GTSNPN and CDR2 is SVGIG (reference sequence). Trimming cost V 0 bases and J 7 bases, with 12 bases left between them. This CDR3 is built from 13 residues. CDR3 protein: CAWSVSPPPGYTF. CDR3 sequence (DNA): TGTGCCTGGAGTGTATCCCCCCCCCCTGGCTACACCTTC. Full variable domain (missing parts from reference TRBV30 and TRBJ1-2): SQTIHQWPATLVQPVGSPLSLECTVEGTSNPNLYWYRQAAGRGLQLLFYSVGIGQISSEVPQNLSASRPQDRQFILSSKKLLLSDSGFYLCAWSVSPPPGYTFGSGTRLTVV.

This clonotype occurred many times. The chain carries TRBV12-3 or TRBV12-4 and TRBJ2-2, with 13 bases matching TRBD2. Trimming removed 5 bases from V and 0 bases from J; junction bases left unmatched: 0. This CDR3 is 16 amino acids long. The CDR3 bases are TGTGCCAGCAGTACTAGCGGGAGGGCGAACACCGGGGAGCTGTTTTTT. This encodes CASSTSGRANTGELFF.

This clonotype was counted ten times or more. V and J are TRBV15 and TRBJ2-7; D uncertain. The CDR3 is made up of 13 amino acids. From germline, CDR1 is LNHNV and CDR2 YYDKDF (reference sequence). V lost 0 bases, J lost 3 bases, and 6 bases lay in between. The CDR3 nucleotides are TGTGCCACCAGCAGAGATGTCAACTACGAGCAGTACTTC. Protein: CATSRDVNYEQYF.

This clonotype was recorded at least ten times. V usage is TRBV18 and J usage is TRBJ1-6, with 7 bases matching TRBD1. The CDR3 is 14 amino acids. The germline V gene has CDR1 KGHSH and CDR2 LQKENI. The V gene end was trimmed by 6 bases and the J gene end by 7 bases; junction bases not matched to a gene: 6. The CDR3 coding sequence is TGTGCCAGCTCGCCGGGACAGAGGAATTCACCCCTCCACTTT. Its protein product is CASSPGQRNSPLHF.

This clonotype was recorded a few times. This chain links TRBV2 with TRBJ1-6, with unresolved D. Germline CDR1 is SNHLY and CDR2 is FYNNEI. The CDR3 is made up of 15 amino acids. The V gene lost 1 base and the J gene lost 10 bases, with 14 bases spanning the gap. The DNA of the CDR3 is TGTGCCAGCAGTGAAGGGTGGACCTTACGGTCACCCCTCCACTTT. As protein: CASSEGWTLRSPLHF.

This clonotype was detected many times. The chain is built from TRBV6-5 and TRBJ1-5; D possibly corresponds to TRBD1 (5 bases). V lost 2 bases and J 3 bases, leaving 8 bases between the germline ends. Germline CDR1 MNHEY, CDR2 SVGAGI. This CDR3 is built from 14 residues. The CDR3 region is CASSYSRDNQPQHF. The CDR3 DNA sequence: TGTGCCAGCAGTTACAGCAGGGACAATCAGCCCCAGCATTTT.

This clonotype has only a few counts. This rearrangement joins TRBV6-1 to TRBJ2-7, with unresolved D. The V end lost 8 bases, the J end lost 0 bases, and 5 bases lay between the germline ends. Germline V CDR1 and CDR2: MNHNS, SASEGT. The CDR3 spans 11 residues. The CDR3 loop is CASASSYEQYF. The CDR3 DNA sequence: TGTGCCAGCGCTAGCTCCTACGAGCAGTACTTC.

This clonotype was seen ten or more times. The rearrangement uses TRBV10-3 and TRBJ1-3; D gene uncertain. The V and J ends lost 0 bases and 3 bases respectively, with 9 bases between them. This CDR3 spans 15 amino acids. CDR1 and CDR2 (germline): ENHRY, SYGVKD. Written as DNA, the CDR3 is TGTGCCATCAGTGAGTCGAAGCCCGGTGGAAACACCATATATTTT. Translation: CAISESKPGGNTIYF.

Comments on this clonotype: The junction departs from the called germline gene at one end, perhaps through a read error. This chain uses TRBV30 with TRBJ1-1; D possibly corresponds to TRBD1 (5 bases). The germline gives CDR1 GTSNPN, CDR2 SVGIG (reference sequence). CDR3 length: 13 amino acids. Written as DNA, the CDR3 is TGTGCCCGGAGTCCCGGACAGAACACTGAAGCTTTCTTT. Its protein product is CARSPGQNTEAFF.

As concerns this clonotype: One end of the junction is discordant with germline, which a read error may explain. V and J are TRBV27 and TRBJ1-5; a weak D match, TRBD1 (5 bases). The CDR3 has 14 residues. Per the germline V gene, CDR1 is MNHEY and CDR2 is SMNVEV (reference sequence). The CDR3 region is CASSFSRDYQSQHF. The CDR3, as DNA: TGTGCCAGCAGTTTTAGCAGGGACTATCAGTCCCAGCATTTT.

This clonotype was seen many times. This chain uses TRBV29-1 with TRBJ1-5; no clear D gene. The germline V gene encodes CDR1 SQVTM and CDR2 ANQGSEA. The CDR3 has 12 residues. Between the trimmed V and J ends, which lost 5 bases and 0 bases, there was a span of 5 bases. For the CDR3, the DNA is TGCAGCGTTAAGGTTAGCAATCAGCCCCAGCATTTT. Encoded protein: CSVKVSNQPQHF.

V is TRBV11-2 and J is TRBJ1-1; 7 bases map to TRBD1. This CDR3 region has 16 residues. In germline, CDR1 is SGHAT, CDR2 FQNNGV. Unmatched junction bases numbered 13, after V lost 6 bases and J lost 3 bases. The CDR3 sequence: CASSFLGRGKDTEAFF. DNA of the CDR3: TGTGCCAGCAGTTTTTTGGGCAGGGGGAAGGACACTGAAGCTTTCTTT.